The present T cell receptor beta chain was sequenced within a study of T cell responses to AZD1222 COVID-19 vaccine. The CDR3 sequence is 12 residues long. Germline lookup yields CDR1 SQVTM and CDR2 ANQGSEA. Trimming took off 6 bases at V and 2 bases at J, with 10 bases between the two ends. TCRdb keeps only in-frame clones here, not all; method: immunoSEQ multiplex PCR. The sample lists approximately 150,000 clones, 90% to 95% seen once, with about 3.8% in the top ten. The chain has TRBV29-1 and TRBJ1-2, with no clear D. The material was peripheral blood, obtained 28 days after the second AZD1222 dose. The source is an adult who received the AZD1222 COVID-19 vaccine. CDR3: CSVDLPNYGYTF. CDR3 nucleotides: TGCAGCGTAGACCTCCCAAACTATGGCTACACCTTC.